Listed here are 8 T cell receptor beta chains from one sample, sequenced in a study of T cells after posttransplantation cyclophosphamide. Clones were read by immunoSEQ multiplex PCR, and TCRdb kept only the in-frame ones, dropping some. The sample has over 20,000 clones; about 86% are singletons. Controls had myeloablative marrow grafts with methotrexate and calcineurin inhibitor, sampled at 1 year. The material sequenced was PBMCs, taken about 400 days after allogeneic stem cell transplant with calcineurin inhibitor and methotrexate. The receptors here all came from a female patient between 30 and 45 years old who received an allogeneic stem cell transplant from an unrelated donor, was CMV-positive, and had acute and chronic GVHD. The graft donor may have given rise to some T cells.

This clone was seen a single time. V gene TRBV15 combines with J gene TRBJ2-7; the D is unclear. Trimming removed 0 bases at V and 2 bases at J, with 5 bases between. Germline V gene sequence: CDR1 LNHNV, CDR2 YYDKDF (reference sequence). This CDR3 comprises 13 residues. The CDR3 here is CATSRDHTYEQYF. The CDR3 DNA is TGTGCCACCAGCAGAGATCACACCTACGAGCAGTACTTC.

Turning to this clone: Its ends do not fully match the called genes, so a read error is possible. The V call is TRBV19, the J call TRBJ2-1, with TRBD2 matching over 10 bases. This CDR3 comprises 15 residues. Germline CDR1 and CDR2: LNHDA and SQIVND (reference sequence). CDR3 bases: TGTGCCAGCAGTACGGAGCGGGGGGGCCGAGATGAGCAGTTCTTC. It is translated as CASSTERGGRDEQFF. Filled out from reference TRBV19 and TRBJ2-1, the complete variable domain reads DGGITQSPKYLFRKEGQNVTLSCEQNLNHDAMYWYRQDPGQGLRLIYYSQIVNDFQKGDIAEGYSVSREKKESFPLTVTSAQKNPTAFYLCASSTERGGRDEQFFGPGTRLTVL.

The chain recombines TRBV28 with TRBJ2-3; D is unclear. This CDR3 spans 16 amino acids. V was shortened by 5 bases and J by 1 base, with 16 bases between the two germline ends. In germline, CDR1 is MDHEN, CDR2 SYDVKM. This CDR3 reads CASSPARVRGTDTQYF. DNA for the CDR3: TGTGCCAGCAGTCCGGCTAGAGTCCGGGGCACAGATACGCAGTATTTT.

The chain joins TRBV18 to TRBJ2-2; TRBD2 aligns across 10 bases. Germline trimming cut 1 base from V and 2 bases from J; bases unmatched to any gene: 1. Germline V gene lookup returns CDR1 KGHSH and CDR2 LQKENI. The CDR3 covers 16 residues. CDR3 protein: CASSPLAGGNTGELFF. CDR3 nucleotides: TGTGCCAGCTCACCACTAGCGGGAGGCAACACCGGGGAGCTGTTTTTT.

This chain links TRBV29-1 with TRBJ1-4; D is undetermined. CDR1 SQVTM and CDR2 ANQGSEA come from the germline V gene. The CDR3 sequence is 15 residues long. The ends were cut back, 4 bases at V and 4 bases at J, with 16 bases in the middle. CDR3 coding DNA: TGCAGCGTTGCTAGATCGGTTGGTAATAATGAAAAACTGTTTTTT. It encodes CSVARSVGNNEKLFF.

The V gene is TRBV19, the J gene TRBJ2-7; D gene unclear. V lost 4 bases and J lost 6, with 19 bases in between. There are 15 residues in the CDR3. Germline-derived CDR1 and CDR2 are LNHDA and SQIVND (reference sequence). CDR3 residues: CASSSPLSATPEQYF. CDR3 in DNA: TGTGCCAGTAGTAGTCCCCTAAGCGCGACTCCCGAGCAGTACTTC.

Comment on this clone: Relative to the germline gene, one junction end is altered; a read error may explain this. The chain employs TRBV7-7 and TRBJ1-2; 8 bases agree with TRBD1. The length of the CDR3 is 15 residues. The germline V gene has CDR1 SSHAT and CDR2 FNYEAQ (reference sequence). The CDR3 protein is CASRKGQEINYGYTF. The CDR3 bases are TGTGCTAGCAGAAAGGGACAGGAGATTAACTATGGCTACACCTTC. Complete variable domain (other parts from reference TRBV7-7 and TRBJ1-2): GAGVSQSPRYKVTKRGQDVTLRCDPISSHATLYWYQQALGQGPEFLTYFNYEAQPDKSGLPSDRFSAERPEGSISTLTIQRTEQRDSAMYRCASRKGQEINYGYTFGSGTRLTVV.

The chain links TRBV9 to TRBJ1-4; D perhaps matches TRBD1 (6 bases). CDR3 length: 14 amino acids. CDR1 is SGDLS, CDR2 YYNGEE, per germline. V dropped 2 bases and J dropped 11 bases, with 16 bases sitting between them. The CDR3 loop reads CASSVLGGAEKLFF. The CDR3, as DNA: TGTGCCAGCAGCGTCCTGGGGGGGGCGGAGAAACTGTTTTTT.